The 13 T cell receptor beta chains below were found in one sample sequenced in a study of vaccination and CD4 T cells after COVID-19. Noted treatment: roughly ten-day PBMC culture with coronavirus spike peptide pools or control peptides (ViraFEST assay). At the Johns Hopkins FTIC core, DNA taken from cultured CD4+ T cells was sequenced by way of the Oncomine TCR Beta short-read assay. Via MiXCR, TCRdb re-called the PCR reads, giving one row per CDR3 protein. The sample contains roughly 11,000 distinct CDR3 sequences, approximately 58% of which appear only once. These receptors have no known antigen. Sequenced material: CD4+ T cells from blood, cultured in vitro. The receptors here all came from a human donor who had recovered from COVID-19.

This clonotype showed up just a few times. The gene calls are TRBV7-6 and TRBJ1-5; D gene ambiguous. The CDR3 is 14 residues long. Germline V gene sequence: CDR1 SGHVS, CDR2 FNYEAQ. Trimming stripped 5 bases from V and 0 bases from J, with 8 bases between. In DNA form, the CDR3 reads TGTGCCAGCAGCGAAGGGTATAGCAATCAGCCCCAGCATTTT. Translating gives CASSEGYSNQPQHF.

This sequence joins TRBV12-3 or TRBV12-4 and TRBJ2-3, with 7 positions matching TRBD2. V lost 5 bases and J lost 4; bases outside the gene matches: 6. The CDR3 is made up of 14 amino acids. CDR3 in DNA: TGTGCCAGCAGTGCCTCTAGCGGTGCAGATACGCAGTATTTT. It specifies CASSASSGADTQYF.

The rearrangement uses TRBV2 and TRBJ1-5; 11 bases are shared with TRBD1. The length of the CDR3 is 14 residues. Germline CDR1 reads SNHLY; CDR2 reads FYNNEI. Germline trimming cut 6 bases from V and 6 bases from J; bases unmatched to any gene: 4. Written as DNA, the CDR3 is TGTGCCAGCAGCGGACAGGGGGCGTTTCAGCCCCAGCATTTT. Its translation: CASSGQGAFQPQHF.

The gene calls are TRBV2 and TRBJ2-2; TRBD1 is a possible D gene (5 bases). This CDR3 has 14 amino acids. Germline V CDR1 and CDR2: SNHLY, FYNNEI. The ends were cut back, 2 bases at V and 5 bases at J, with 9 bases in the middle. The CDR3 DNA reads TGTGCCAGCAGTGAATTGACAGTAACCGGGGAGCTGTTTTTT. Translating it yields CASSELTVTGELFF.

This clonotype was recorded once. The chain combines TRBV28 with TRBJ1-5; 9 bases align to TRBD1. V lost 3 bases and J lost 6; bases outside the gene matches: 9. There are 16 residues in the CDR3. CDR1 and CDR2 from the germline V gene are MDHEN and SYDVKM. CDR3 sequence reads: CASSFYRGRYGQPQHF. The CDR3 DNA reads TGTGCCAGCAGTTTCTACAGGGGGCGTTACGGTCAGCCCCAGCATTTT.

This clonotype was counted a few times. The chain recombines TRBV7-9 with TRBJ2-2; 13 nucleotides agree with TRBD2. CDR3 length equals 15 residues. Per germline, CDR1 SEHNR and CDR2 FQNEAQ (reference sequence). Unmatched junction bases numbered 1, after V lost 4 bases and J lost 5 bases. The DNA of the CDR3 is TGTGCCAGCAGCTCGGGACTAGCGGGAACCGGGGAGCTGTTTTTT. Amino acids: CASSSGLAGTGELFF.

This clonotype occurred a few times. The chain joins TRBV27 to TRBJ1-1, with a weak D call TRBD1 (6 bases). Germline lookup yields CDR1 MNHEY and CDR2 SMNVEV (reference sequence). V lost 4 bases, J lost 3 bases, and 12 bases lay in between. This CDR3 is 14 amino acids long. In nucleotides, the CDR3 is TGTGCCAGCAGTTCGACAAACAGGGACACTGAAGCTTTCTTT. Protein product: CASSSTNRDTEAFF.

This clonotype has a handful of counts. The rearrangement uses TRBV6-5 and TRBJ1-4; D is undetermined. The CDR3 consists of 14 residues. Trimming took 4 bases from V and 7 from J, leaving 13 bases between them. The germline V gene encodes CDR1 MNHEY and CDR2 SVGAGI. The CDR3 protein is CASSSQGSLEKLFF. DNA for the CDR3: TGTGCCAGCAGTTCCCAAGGATCGCTTGAAAAACTGTTTTTT.

A remark on this clonotype: A much larger clone differs by one base, so this may be a read error. The chain joins TRBV27 to TRBJ1-5; D gene unclear. V lost 8 bases, J lost 6 bases, and 11 bases lay in between. The germline CDR1 and CDR2 sequences are MNHEY and SMNVEV (reference sequence). This CDR3 is built from 12 residues. The CDR3 region is CASGTPGQPQHF. DNA for the CDR3: TGTGCCAGCGGTACCCCGGGTCAGCCCCAGCATTTT.

The chain links TRBV20-1 to TRBJ2-3; a weak D match, TRBD1 (5 bases). There are 15 residues in the CDR3. The germline CDR1 and CDR2 sequences are DFQATT and SNEGSKA (reference sequence). Between the trimmed V and J ends, which lost 3 bases and 3 bases, there was a span of 16 bases. In DNA form, the CDR3 reads TGCAGTGCTAGGCGGCAGGGCGGTGGGACAGATACGCAGTATTTT. The encoded protein is CSARRQGGGTDTQYF.

The chain carries TRBV7-6 and TRBJ2-5; D unclear. CDR1 SGHVS and CDR2 FNYEAQ come from the germline V gene. Trimming stripped 3 bases from V and 3 bases from J, with 20 bases between. The CDR3 consists of 17 residues. The CDR3 region has the DNA TGTGCCAGCAGCTTGTTCAGTCTGGGGAAGAGAGAAGAGACCCAGTACTTC. Translating gives CASSLFSLGKREETQYF.

This clonotype showed up just once. The V gene is TRBV19, the J gene TRBJ1-5, with 7 bases that match TRBD1. The J segment lost 0 bases and the V segment lost 9 bases, leaving 11 bases of the junction unmatched. The CDR3 length is 16 residues. In germline, CDR1 is LNHDA, CDR2 SQIVND (reference sequence). In nucleotides, the CDR3 is TGTGCCAGCAAAAGGACGGGACAGAATAGCAATCAGCCCCAGCATTTT. The encoded protein is CASKRTGQNSNQPQHF.

V is TRBV7-2 and J is TRBJ2-3, with 7 positions matching TRBD1. The V and J ends lost 5 bases and 2 bases, in that order; junction bases with no gene match: 10. CDR3 length equals 16 residues. Germline assignment: CDR1 SGHTA and CDR2 FQGNSA. In DNA form, the CDR3 reads TGTGCCAGCAGCCACAACAGGGGTCCCCACACAGATACGCAGTATTTT. Amino acids: CASSHNRGPHTDTQYF.